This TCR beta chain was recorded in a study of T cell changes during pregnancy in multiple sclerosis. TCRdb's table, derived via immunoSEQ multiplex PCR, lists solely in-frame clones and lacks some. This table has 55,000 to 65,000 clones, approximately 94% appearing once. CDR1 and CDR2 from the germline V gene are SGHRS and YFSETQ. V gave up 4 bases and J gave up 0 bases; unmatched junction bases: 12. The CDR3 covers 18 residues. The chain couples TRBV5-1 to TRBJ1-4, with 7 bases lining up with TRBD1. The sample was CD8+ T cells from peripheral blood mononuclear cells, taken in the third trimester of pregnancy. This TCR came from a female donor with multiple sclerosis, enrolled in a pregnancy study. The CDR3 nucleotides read TGCGCCAGCAGCGGGACCGGGACAGACGGTGCAACTAATGAAAAACTGTTTTTT. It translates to CASSGTGTDGATNEKLFF.